The 26 T cell receptor beta chains below were found in one sample sequenced in a study of T cell changes during pregnancy in multiple sclerosis. Repertoires were generated with immunoSEQ multiplex PCR, while TCRdb's copy carries only in-frame clones and drops some. Among about 120,000 clones, 93% were seen once, and the ten largest hold 6.2%. The sequences come from peripheral blood, collected before pregnancy. The receptors were sampled from a female donor with multiple sclerosis, enrolled in a pregnancy study.

This clone was seen more than once but under ten times. The chain combines TRBV18 with TRBJ1-4, with unresolved D. CDR1 KGHSH and CDR2 LQKENI come from the germline V gene. Trimming shortened V by 4 bases and J by 4 bases, and 13 bases separated the two germline ends. There are 15 residues in the CDR3. CDR3 residues: CASSLSPGDNEKLFF. The CDR3 region has the DNA TGTGCCAGCTCACTAAGCCCCGGGGATAATGAAAAACTGTTTTTT.

This sequence joins TRBV23-1 and TRBJ2-5; possibly TRBD2 for D (5 bases). TRBV23-1 is an open reading frame whose function is uncertain. V shed 3 bases and J shed 0 bases, with 8 bases lying between them. The CDR3 is made up of 14 amino acids. The CDR3 DNA is TGCGCCAGCAGTCACCCGGGATACCAAGAGACCCAGTACTTC. This codes for CASSHPGYQETQYF.

The chain uses TRBV11-2 and TRBJ2-7; D is possibly TRBD1 (5 bases). CDR3 size: 16 residues. V was pared by 5 bases and J by 5 bases, with 22 bases between. CDR1 and CDR2 (germline): SGHAT, FQNNGV. The CDR3 sequence is CASSPITGRPWHEQYF. The CDR3 nucleotides read TGTGCCAGCAGCCCCATTACAGGTAGGCCGTGGCACGAGCAGTACTTC.

This clone has just one count. The CDR3 here is CASSPGGGAWGHEQYF. In nucleotides, the CDR3 is TGTGCCAGCAGTCCCGGAGGGGGGGCCTGGGGCCACGAGCAGTACTTC. This chain links TRBV27 with TRBJ2-5, with D possibly TRBD2 on 7 matching bases. The closer fit of TRBJ2-7 to the DNA end suggests the J call may be wrong. The CDR3 loop spans 16 amino acids. Germline-derived CDR1 and CDR2 are MNHEY and SMNVEV (reference sequence).

The chain combines TRBV27 with TRBJ2-5, with 7 bases fitting TRBD1. The CDR3 length is 15 residues. V was pared by 6 bases and J by 4 bases, with 11 bases of the junction left unmatched. The germline gives CDR1 MNHEY, CDR2 SMNVEV (reference sequence). CDR3: CASRPRQGRGETQYF. For the CDR3, the DNA is TGTGCCAGCAGGCCGAGACAGGGTAGGGGAGAGACCCAGTACTTC.

The chain has TRBV2 and TRBJ2-2; D is possibly TRBD2 (6 bases). V dropped 3 bases and J dropped 3 bases, with 14 bases sitting between them. The CDR3 length is 16 residues. The germline gives CDR1 SNHLY, CDR2 FYNNEI. CDR3 loop: CASSDLGRRDTGELFF. In nucleotides, the CDR3 is TGTGCCAGCAGTGATTTGGGTAGGAGGGACACCGGGGAGCTGTTTTTT. The full variable domain, with the rest looked up from reference TRBV2 and TRBJ2-2, is EPEVTQTPSHQVTQMGQEVILRCVPISNHLYFYWYRQILGQKVEFLVSFYNNEISEKSEIFDDQFSVERPDGSNFTLKIRSTKLEDSAMYFCASSDLGRRDTGELFFGEGSRLTVL.

This chain uses TRBV19 with TRBJ1-1, with D possibly being TRBD1 (6 bases). The V end lost 6 bases, the J end lost 0 bases, and 11 bases lay between the germline ends. This CDR3 contains 14 residues. Germline V lookup: CDR1 LNHDA, CDR2 SQIVND (reference sequence). The CDR3 here is CASSPQGLNTEAFF. CDR3 in DNA: TGTGCCAGTAGCCCACAGGGCCTGAACACTGAAGCTTTCTTT.

The genes are TRBV5-1 and TRBJ1-2; possibly TRBD1 for D (5 bases). Trimming took 4 bases from V and 4 from J, leaving 14 bases between them. The CDR3 has 14 residues. The germline V gene encodes CDR1 SGHRS and CDR2 YFSETQ. DNA of the CDR3: TGCGCCAGCAGCCCAAGCGGGGGTCCCTATGGCTACACCTTC. Protein: CASSPSGGPYGYTF.

The V call is TRBV4-1, the J call TRBJ2-1, with 11 bases lining up with TRBD2. Germline loops: CDR1 MGHRA, CDR2 YSYEKL. The CDR3 is 20 residues long. The V and J ends lost 0 bases and 0 bases, in that order; junction bases with no gene match: 10. The CDR3 DNA follows: TGCGCCAGCAGCCAAGACCCCGGGACTAGCGGAGCTAGCTCCTACAATGAGCAGTTCTTC. This gives the protein CASSQDPGTSGASSYNEQFF.

This clone was observed a few times. V and J are TRBV2 and TRBJ2-7; 10 nucleotides match TRBD2. CDR3 length equals 17 residues. The V segment lost 2 bases and the J segment 0 bases; nucleotides outside the gene matches: 7. Germline CDR1 is SNHLY and CDR2 is FYNNEI. CDR3 coding DNA: TGTGCCAGCAGTGAAAGGAGACTAGCGGGCAGCTCCTACGAGCAGTACTTC. This translates into CASSERRLAGSSYEQYF.

There are a few counts of this clone. In DNA form, the CDR3 reads TGTGCCAGCAGTTTAACAGGCTCCTATAATTCACCCCTCCACTTT. The encoded protein is CASSLTGSYNSPLHF. V and J are TRBV27 and TRBJ1-6; maybe TRBD1 (5 bases). The CDR3 is 15 amino acids. Trimming stripped 2 bases from V and 0 bases from J, with 5 bases between. Germline loops: CDR1 MNHEY, CDR2 SMNVEV (reference sequence).

The V call is TRBV6-4, the J call TRBJ2-1, with 8 bases identical to TRBD2. V lost 0 bases to trimming and J lost 3 bases; unmatched junction nucleotides: 1. The germline V gene has CDR1 MRHNA and CDR2 SNTAGT. CDR3 length equals 15 residues. CDR3 region: CASSDSAGDYNEQFF. The CDR3 DNA reads TGTGCCAGCAGTGACTCAGCGGGAGACTACAATGAGCAGTTCTTC.

This sequence joins TRBV29-1 and TRBJ2-1; D might be TRBD2 (7 bases). Germline values: CDR1 SQVTM, CDR2 ANQGSEA. The CDR3 runs 14 residues. With 7 bases removed from V and 4 bases from J, the gap between germline ends came to 17 bases. In DNA form, the CDR3 reads TGCAGCGCCAGGTGGGGGGGCCGTTACAATGAGCAGTTCTTC. Amino acids: CSARWGGRYNEQFF.

J is TRBJ2-7 and V is TRBV2, with D maybe TRBD2 (5 bases). V lost 6 bases, J lost 0 bases, and 15 bases lay in between. This CDR3 region has 15 residues. Germline-derived CDR1 and CDR2 are SNHLY and FYNNEI. The CDR3 loop is CASSPIETTSYEQYF. Here the CDR3 DNA reads TGTGCCAGCAGCCCAATAGAGACTACCTCCTACGAGCAGTACTTC.

This chain joins TRBV29-1 and TRBJ2-1, with TRBD2 identical over 8 bases. CDR1 SQVTM and CDR2 ANQGSEA come from the germline V gene. The V segment lost 4 bases and the J segment 7 bases; nucleotides outside the gene matches: 9. This CDR3 spans 14 amino acids. The CDR3: CSVVVGSGGNEQFF. In nucleotides, the CDR3 is TGCAGCGTTGTGGTTGGGAGCGGGGGAAATGAGCAGTTCTTC.

V usage is TRBV19 and J usage is TRBJ2-2; D gene ambiguous. CDR1 LNHDA and CDR2 SQIVND come from the germline V gene (reference sequence). There are 13 residues in the CDR3. V shed 5 bases and J shed 6 bases, with 10 bases lying between them. Written as DNA, the CDR3 is TGTGCCAGTAGTCTCCAGATGGCCGGGGAGCTGTTTTTT. It is translated as CASSLQMAGELFF.

This clone appeared a single time. The V and J genes are TRBV29-1 and TRBJ2-5; TRBD1 might be the D (5 bases). The CDR3 is made up of 12 amino acids. Trimming left V 4 bases short and J 1 base short, with 7 bases between. Germline values: CDR1 SQVTM, CDR2 ANQGSEA. CDR3 region: CSVGQFQETQYF. In nucleotides, the CDR3 is TGCAGCGTTGGACAGTTCCAAGAGACCCAGTACTTC.

This clone was recorded once. The gene calls are TRBV7-9 and TRBJ1-3; TRBD1 agrees at 8 bases. The V segment lost 5 bases and the J segment 4 bases; nucleotides outside the gene matches: 7. Germline V gene sequence: CDR1 SEHNR, CDR2 FQNEAQ (reference sequence). The CDR3 sequence is 15 residues long. The chain's CDR3 is CASSRRTGRGNTIYF. In DNA form, the CDR3 reads TGTGCCAGCAGCCGTAGGACAGGGCGAGGAAACACCATATATTTT.

To note about this clone: One junction end does not reproduce the germline sequence, and a read error may be involved. The V and J genes are TRBV5-1 and TRBJ1-1, with D possibly matching TRBD1 (5 bases). This CDR3 is built from 13 residues. Germline lookup yields CDR1 SGHRS and CDR2 YFSETQ. The CDR3 DNA reads as TGTGCCAGCAGTCCCACAGGGAACACTGAAGCTTTCTTT. Its protein product is CASSPTGNTEAFF. Filled out from reference TRBV5-1 and TRBJ1-1, the complete variable domain reads KAGVTQTPRYLIKTRGQQVTLSCSPISGHRSVSWYQQTPGQGLQFLFEYFSETQRNKGNFPGRFSGRQFSNSRSEMNVSTLELGDSALYLCASSPTGNTEAFFGQGTRLTVV.

This clone has a single count. The chain is built from TRBV5-1 and TRBJ2-2, with 14 bases fitting TRBD2. Germline V gene sequence: CDR1 SGHRS, CDR2 YFSETQ. The V segment lost 2 bases and the J segment 5 bases; nucleotides outside the gene matches: 8. The CDR3 length is 18 residues. In nucleotides, the CDR3 is TGCGCCAGCAGCTTCGGACCAGGGACTAGCGGGGGAACCGGGGAGCTGTTTTTT. Residues: CASSFGPGTSGGTGELFF. Full variable domain (outside the CDR3, taken from reference TRBV5-1 and TRBJ2-2): KAGVTQTPRYLIKTRGQQVTLSCSPISGHRSVSWYQQTPGQGLQFLFEYFSETQRNKGNFPGRFSGRQFSNSRSEMNVSTLELGDSALYLCASSFGPGTSGGTGELFFGEGSRLTVL.

The gene calls are TRBV27 and TRBJ2-1; TRBD2 is a possible D gene (5 bases). Germline V gene sequence: CDR1 MNHEY, CDR2 SMNVEV (reference sequence). V was trimmed by 5 bases and J by 0 bases, leaving 11 bases between them. CDR3 length: 15 amino acids. CDR3 residues: CASSLGGSSYNEQFF. The CDR3 nucleotides read TGTGCCAGCAGTCTGGGTGGGAGCTCCTACAATGAGCAGTTCTTC.

This chain links TRBV5-1 with TRBJ2-5, with a tentative D call TRBD1 (6 bases). The CDR3 spans 13 residues. CDR1 and CDR2 from the germline V gene are SGHRS and YFSETQ. The V end was cut by 2 bases, the J end by 7 bases, with 12 bases between. CDR3 sequence reads: CASSLRLGGTQYF. DNA of the CDR3: TGCGCCAGCAGCTTACGCCTAGGGGGGACCCAGTACTTC.

The genes are TRBV5-1 and TRBJ2-2; D is perhaps TRBD1 (5 bases). Deletions cut 0 bases from V and 4 bases from J, with 13 bases between. The CDR3 spans 16 residues. The V gene's germline CDR1 is SGHRS and CDR2 YFSETQ. CDR3 protein: CASSLAAGLGTGELFF. The DNA for the CDR3 is TGCGCCAGCAGCTTGGCCGCAGGGCTGGGCACCGGGGAGCTGTTTTTT.

The V and J genes are TRBV13 and TRBJ1-2, with 8 bases lining up with TRBD1. The CDR3 length is 16 residues. Germline V gives CDR1 PRHDT, CDR2 FYEKMQ (reference sequence). The trim removed 5 bases at V and 4 bases at J, leaving 12 bases unmatched. The CDR3 loop reads CASSGFPGQDAYGYTF. The CDR3 DNA reads TGTGCCAGCAGCGGTTTTCCGGGACAGGATGCCTATGGCTACACCTTC.

This chain connects TRBV30 to TRBJ2-1; TRBD1 matches 7 bases. The CDR3 runs 15 residues. After removal of 5 bases from V and 3 bases from J, the junction contained 10 bases not matched to a gene. Germline V CDR1 and CDR2: GTSNPN, SVGIG (reference sequence). The CDR3 nucleotides are TGTGCCTGGCTCGGGGACAGCGCGTTCTACAATGAGCAGTTCTTC. This sequence encodes CAWLGDSAFYNEQFF.

J is TRBJ1-6 and V is TRBV6-6; 8 bases line up with TRBD1. V was pared by 8 bases and J by 7 bases, with 10 bases of the junction left unmatched. CDR1 and CDR2 (germline): MNHNY, SVGAGI (reference sequence). There are 15 residues in the CDR3. The CDR3: CASEPTGVENSPLHF. The CDR3, as DNA: TGTGCCAGCGAGCCGACAGGGGTGGAAAATTCACCCCTCCACTTT.